A single T cell receptor (beta chain) is shown here with its context. Its antigen is not identified. Given the absence of the conserved phenylalanine or tryptophan at the CDR3 end, a read error is likely. The sample is drawn from a study of type 1 and type 2 diabetes patients. Study-level points and caveats: Between type 2 diabetes and control samples, V and J usage averaged approximately 0.97 correlation.

The V gene lost 2 bases and the J gene lost 0 bases, with 5 bases spanning the gap. CDR3 length: 13 residues. The germline gives CDR1 SGHRS, CDR2 YFSETQ. Amplification started from genomic DNA. The TCR beta CDR3 region was amplified using 30 forward and 13 reverse primers. TCRdb reprocessed the multiplex PCR reads with MiXCR, giving one entry per CDR3 protein. The data contain more than 250,000 distinct CDR3 sequences, roughly 48% of them singletons. This chain links TRBV5-1 with TRBJ1-1, with D unclear. The sequence was collected from a young man with type 2 diabetes. Material for sequencing was peripheral blood mononuclear cells (PBMCs). In DNA, the CDR3 is TGCGCCAGCAGCTTACAGATGAACACTGAAGCTTTCTCT. Translating gives CASSLQMNTEAFS.